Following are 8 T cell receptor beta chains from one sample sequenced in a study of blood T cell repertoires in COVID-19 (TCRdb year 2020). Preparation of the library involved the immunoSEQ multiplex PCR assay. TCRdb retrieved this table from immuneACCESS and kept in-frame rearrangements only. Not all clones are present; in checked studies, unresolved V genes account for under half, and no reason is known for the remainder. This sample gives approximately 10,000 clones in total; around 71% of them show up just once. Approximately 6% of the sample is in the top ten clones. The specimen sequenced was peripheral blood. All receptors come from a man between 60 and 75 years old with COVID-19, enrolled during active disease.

CDR3 nucleotides: TGTGCCAGTGGGACAGGGTTTTTGAATCAGCCCCAGCATTTT. Protein: CASGTGFLNQPQHF. V and J are TRBV27 and TRBJ1-5; 9 nucleotides align to TRBD1. J gave up 4 bases and V 9 bases, and 7 bases lay outside the gene matches. There are 14 residues in the CDR3. CDR1 is MNHEY, CDR2 SMNVEV, per germline (reference sequence).

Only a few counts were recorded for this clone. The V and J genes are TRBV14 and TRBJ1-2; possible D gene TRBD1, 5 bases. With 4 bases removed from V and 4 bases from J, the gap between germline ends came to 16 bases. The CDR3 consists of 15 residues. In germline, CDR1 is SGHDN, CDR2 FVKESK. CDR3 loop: CASSPGAEPFYGYTF. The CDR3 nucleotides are TGTGCCAGCAGCCCTGGGGCGGAACCCTTCTATGGCTACACCTTC.

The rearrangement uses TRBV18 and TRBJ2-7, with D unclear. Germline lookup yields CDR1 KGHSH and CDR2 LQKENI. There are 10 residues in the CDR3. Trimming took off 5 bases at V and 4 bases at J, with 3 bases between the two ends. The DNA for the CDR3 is TGTGCCAGCTCATCTTACGAGCAGTACGTC. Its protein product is CASSSYEQYV.

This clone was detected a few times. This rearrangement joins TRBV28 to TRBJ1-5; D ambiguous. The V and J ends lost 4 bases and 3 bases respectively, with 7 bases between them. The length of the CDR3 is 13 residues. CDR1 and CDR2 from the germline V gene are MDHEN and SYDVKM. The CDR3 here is CASSSYFNQPQHF. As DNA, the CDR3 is TGTGCCAGCAGTTCGTACTTCAATCAGCCCCAGCATTTT.

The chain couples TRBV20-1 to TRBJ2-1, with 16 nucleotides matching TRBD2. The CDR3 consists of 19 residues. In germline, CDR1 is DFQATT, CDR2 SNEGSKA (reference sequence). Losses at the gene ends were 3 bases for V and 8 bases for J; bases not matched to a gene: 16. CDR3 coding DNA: TGCAGTGCTAGTCCACCGGGACTAGCGGGGGGGTTTCTTTCCCATGAGCAGTTCTTC. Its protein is CSASPPGLAGGFLSHEQFF.

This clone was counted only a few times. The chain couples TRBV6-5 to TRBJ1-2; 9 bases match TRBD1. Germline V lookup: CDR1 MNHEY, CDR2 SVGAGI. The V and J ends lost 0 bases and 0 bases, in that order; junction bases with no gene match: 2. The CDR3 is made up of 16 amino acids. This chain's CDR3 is CASSYSWTGANYGYTF. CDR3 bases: TGTGCCAGCAGTTACTCATGGACAGGGGCTAACTATGGCTACACCTTC.

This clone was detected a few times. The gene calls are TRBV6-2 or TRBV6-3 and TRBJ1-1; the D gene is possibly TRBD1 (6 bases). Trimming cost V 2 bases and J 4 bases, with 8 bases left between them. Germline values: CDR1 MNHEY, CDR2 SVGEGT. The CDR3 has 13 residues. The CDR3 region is CASSYPTGTEAFF. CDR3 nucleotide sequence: TGTGCCAGCAGTTACCCGACAGGCACTGAAGCTTTCTTT.

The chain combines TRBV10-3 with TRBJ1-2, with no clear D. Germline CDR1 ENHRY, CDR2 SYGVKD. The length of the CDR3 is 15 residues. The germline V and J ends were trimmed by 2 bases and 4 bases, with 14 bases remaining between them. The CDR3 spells CAISELPGASYGYTF. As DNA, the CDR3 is TGTGCCATCAGTGAGCTGCCGGGAGCTTCCTATGGCTACACCTTC.